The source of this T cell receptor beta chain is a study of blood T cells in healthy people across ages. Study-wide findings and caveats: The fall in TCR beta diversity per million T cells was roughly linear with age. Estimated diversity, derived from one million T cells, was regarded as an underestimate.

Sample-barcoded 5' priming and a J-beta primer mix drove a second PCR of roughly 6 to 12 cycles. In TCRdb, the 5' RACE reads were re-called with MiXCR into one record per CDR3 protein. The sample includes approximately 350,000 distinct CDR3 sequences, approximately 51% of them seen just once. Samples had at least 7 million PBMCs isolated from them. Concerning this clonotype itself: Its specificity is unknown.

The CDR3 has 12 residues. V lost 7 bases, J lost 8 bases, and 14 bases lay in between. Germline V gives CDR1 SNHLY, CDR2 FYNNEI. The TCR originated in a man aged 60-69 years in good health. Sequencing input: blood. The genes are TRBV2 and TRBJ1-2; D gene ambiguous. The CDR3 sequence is CASTVGSYGYTF. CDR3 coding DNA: TGTGCCAGCACTGTTGGCTCGTACGGCTACACCTTC.